What follows are 14 T cell receptor beta chains derived from one specimen sequenced in a study of cytomegalovirus exposure and HLA in healthy donors (dated by TCRdb to 2016 to 2017). The library came from the immunoSEQ multiplex PCR assay. A mixture of 60 forward primers for TCR Vbeta segments and 13 reverse primers for TCR Jbeta segments was used in the multiplex PCR. TCRdb took this table from immuneACCESS and kept in-frame rearrangements with V and J called. Such tables lack part of the clones; where checked against another copy, unresolved V genes explain under half of the gap, and the rest is unexplained. Here the sample has roughly 150,000 clones; 60% to 80% occur a single time. The ten largest clones add up to around 2.2% of the sample. The specimen sequenced was PBMCs. The receptor set was obtained from a man between 45 and 60 years old in good health and CMV-seropositive.

This sequence joins TRBV7-9 and TRBJ1-4; 8 bases align to TRBD1. V lost 4 bases, J lost 4 bases, and 5 bases stayed unmatched. The germline CDR1 and CDR2 sequences are SEHNR and FQNEAQ (reference sequence). The CDR3 sequence is 15 residues long. Written as DNA, the CDR3 is TGTGCCAGCAGCTCCCCGGGACAGGATAATGAAAAACTGTTTTTT. It is translated as CASSSPGQDNEKLFF.

The genes are TRBV7-2 and TRBJ2-2, with 11 bases matching TRBD1. The germline gives CDR1 SGHTA, CDR2 FQGNSA. V trimming: 1 base; J trimming: 9 bases; junction bases outside the gene matches: 4. This CDR3 is 15 amino acids long. CDR3 sequence (DNA): TGTGCCAGCAGCTTAGACGGACAGGGGGCGTGGGAGCTGTTTTTT. Translation gives CASSLDGQGAWELFF.

The chain carries TRBV4-2 and TRBJ2-2; D may be TRBD2 (6 bases). Trimming cost V 3 bases and J 3 bases, with 17 bases left between them. The CDR3 contains 17 residues. The V gene's germline CDR1 is LGHNA and CDR2 YNFKEQ. This chain's CDR3 is CASSQGVSGYYTGELFF. The CDR3, as DNA: TGTGCCAGCAGCCAGGGCGTTAGCGGATATTACACCGGGGAGCTGTTTTTT.

The chain joins TRBV4-1 to TRBJ1-1, with 10 bases aligning to TRBD1. The CDR3 contains 14 residues. CDR1 is MGHRA, CDR2 YSYEKL, per germline. V lost 1 base and J lost 11; bases outside the gene matches: 7. The CDR3 region has the DNA TGCGCCAGCAGCCAAGCAGACAGGGGGCTGGGGGCTTTCTTT. As protein: CASSQADRGLGAFF.

The rearrangement links TRBV29-1 to TRBJ2-1; TRBD2 matches at 9 bases. Germline CDR1 and CDR2: SQVTM and ANQGSEA. Trimming at V came to 0 bases and at J to 13 bases, leaving 13 bases not matched to a gene. The CDR3 contains 15 residues. The CDR3 DNA reads TGCAGCGTTGAAGATCGCGAGCGGGGGGCACGGATTCAGTTCTTC. As protein: CSVEDRERGARIQFF.

The rearrangement joins TRBV10-3 to TRBJ1-1; D unresolved. The CDR3 consists of 13 residues. Germline assignment: CDR1 ENHRY and CDR2 SYGVKD. The ends were cut back, 2 bases at V and 5 bases at J, with 9 bases in the middle. As DNA, the CDR3 is TGTGCCATCAGTGAGCCCCCCTTAACTGAAGCTTTCTTT. This sequence encodes CAISEPPLTEAFF.

J is TRBJ2-5 and V is TRBV9, with TRBD2 identical over 11 bases. Germline CDR1 and CDR2: SGDLS and YYNGEE. The CDR3 runs 16 residues. After removal of 1 base from V and 5 bases from J, the junction contained 7 bases not matched to a gene. In DNA form, the CDR3 reads TGTGCCAGCAGCGTAAGGGGTAGCGGGGGGGTTGAGACCCAGTACTTC. This codes for CASSVRGSGGVETQYF.

The chain recombines TRBV6-5 with TRBJ2-7; D is unresolved. Per germline, CDR1 MNHEY and CDR2 SVGAGI. This CDR3 is 14 amino acids long. Trimming stripped 6 bases from V and 2 bases from J, with 14 bases between. The CDR3 DNA reads as TGTGCCAGCAGCCATTCCTTAGACACCTACGAGCAGTACTTC. It codes for CASSHSLDTYEQYF.

The count of this clone is one. The CDR3 loop reads CASSQRPLAGGSGVLDEQFF. The CDR3 nucleotides are TGCGCCAGCAGCCAACGACCACTAGCGGGGGGAAGCGGTGTGTTAGATGAGCAGTTCTTC. The chain is built from TRBV4-1 and TRBJ2-1, with 12 bases lining up with TRBD2. This CDR3 contains 20 residues. Germline V gene lookup returns CDR1 MGHRA and CDR2 YSYEKL. Germline trimming cut 2 bases from V and 8 bases from J; bases unmatched to any gene: 19.

This clone came up a few times. This sequence joins TRBV27 and TRBJ2-7; 9 bases align to TRBD1. The V gene end was trimmed by 8 bases and the J gene end by 12 bases; junction bases not matched to a gene: 8. The CDR3 contains 11 residues. The germline CDR1 and CDR2 sequences are MNHEY and SMNVEV (reference sequence). In DNA form, the CDR3 reads TGTGCCAGCCCCTCCGGGGACAGGGTGTACTTC. It specifies CASPSGDRVYF.

This chain connects TRBV15 to TRBJ1-1; 11 bases line up with TRBD1. The trim removed 4 bases at V and 4 bases at J, leaving 5 bases unmatched. CDR1 LNHNV and CDR2 YYDKDF come from the germline V gene (reference sequence). The CDR3 extends over 15 amino acids. The CDR3 protein is CATSIDGQGATEAFF. In DNA form, the CDR3 reads TGTGCCACCAGCATAGACGGACAGGGGGCCACTGAAGCTTTCTTT.

This clone was picked up a small number of times. The chain joins TRBV30 to TRBJ2-3; possible D gene TRBD2, 7 bases. Germline loops: CDR1 GTSNPN, CDR2 SVGIG (reference sequence). CDR3 length: 16 amino acids. Trimming shortened V by 0 bases and J by 6 bases, and 19 bases separated the two germline ends. The CDR3 nucleotides are TGTGCCTGGAGTGTGGTGAGGGGGGGGGCCTCCGATACGCAGTATTTT. It yields the protein CAWSVVRGGASDTQYF.

The genes are TRBV6-4 and TRBJ1-2; D is undetermined. V was shortened by 10 bases and J by 5 bases, with 11 bases between the two germline ends. CDR1 and CDR2 from the germline V gene are MRHNA and SNTAGT. This CDR3 spans 11 amino acids. CDR3 in amino acids: CAKVTGYGYTF. As DNA, the CDR3 is TGTGCCAAGGTGACGGGATATGGCTACACCTTC.

This clone was seen ten or more times. This chain links TRBV5-4 with TRBJ2-3; possible D gene TRBD1, 6 bases. Germline V lookup: CDR1 SGHNT, CDR2 YYREEE (reference sequence). The CDR3 extends over 16 amino acids. V was trimmed by 0 bases and J by 3 bases, leaving 14 bases between them. In DNA, the CDR3 is TGTGCCAGCAGCTTGGCCGGCAGGGGACGAACAGATACGCAGTATTTT. Translated, it gives CASSLAGRGRTDTQYF.